These 3 T cell receptor beta chains were all obtained from the same sample, sequenced in a study of cytomegalovirus exposure and HLA in healthy donors. Vbeta (60) and Jbeta (13) primers were used in the PCR. The protocol was immunoSEQ multiplex PCR, while the TCRdb copy is restricted to in-frame clones and leaves out a portion. The sample shows under 200,000 clones, around 80% of them seen only once. Source material: PBMCs. These TCRs come from a woman between 50 and 59 years old in good health and CMV-seropositive.

This chain links TRBV5-4 with TRBJ2-2; D is possibly TRBD2 (7 bases). The CDR3 is 17 residues long. V was cut by 4 bases and J by 7 bases, with 23 bases left in between. Germline V CDR1 and CDR2: SGHNT, YYREEE (reference sequence). CDR3: CASSRGGTILVGGELFF. The CDR3, as DNA: TGTGCCAGCAGCCGAGGGGGGACTATCCTGGTCGGCGGGGAGCTGTTTTTT.

The chain uses TRBV28 and TRBJ2-7, with D possibly TRBD2 on 5 matching bases. CDR3 length: 15 residues. Trimming took 6 bases from V and 5 from J, leaving 20 bases between them. CDR1 is MDHEN and CDR2 is SYDVKM in the germline V gene. CDR3 residues: CASRPHLAWKNEQYF. In DNA, the CDR3 is TGTGCCAGCAGACCACATCTAGCCTGGAAGAACGAGCAGTACTTC.

This clone has more than one count but fewer than ten. V usage is TRBV6-1 and J usage is TRBJ1-2, with D possibly being TRBD1 (5 bases). The ends were cut back, 5 bases at V and 3 bases at J, with 10 bases in the middle. Germline-derived CDR1 and CDR2 are MNHNS and SASEGT. The CDR3 has 13 amino acids. The CDR3: CASSFQGHYGYTF. Written as DNA, the CDR3 is TGTGCCAGCAGTTTCCAGGGCCACTATGGCTACACCTTC.